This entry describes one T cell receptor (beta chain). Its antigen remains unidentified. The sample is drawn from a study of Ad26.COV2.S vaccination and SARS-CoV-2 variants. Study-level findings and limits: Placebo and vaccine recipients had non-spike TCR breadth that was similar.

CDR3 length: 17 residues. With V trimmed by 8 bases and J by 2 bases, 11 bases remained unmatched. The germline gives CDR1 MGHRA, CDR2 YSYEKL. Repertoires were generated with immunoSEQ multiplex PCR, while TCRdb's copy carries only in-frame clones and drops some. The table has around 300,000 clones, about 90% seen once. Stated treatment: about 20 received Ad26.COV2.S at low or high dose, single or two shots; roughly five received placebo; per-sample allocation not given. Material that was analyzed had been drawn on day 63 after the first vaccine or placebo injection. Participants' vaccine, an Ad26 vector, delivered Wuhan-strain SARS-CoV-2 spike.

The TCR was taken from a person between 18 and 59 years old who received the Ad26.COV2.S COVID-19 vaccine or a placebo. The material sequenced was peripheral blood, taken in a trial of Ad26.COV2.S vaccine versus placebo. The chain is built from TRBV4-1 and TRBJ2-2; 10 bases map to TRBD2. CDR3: CASGVPWTSGNTGELFF. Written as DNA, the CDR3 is TGCGCCAGCGGAGTGCCCTGGACTAGCGGTAACACCGGGGAGCTGTTTTTT.